A selection of T cell receptor beta chains follows, all from one sample in a study of blood T cell repertoires in COVID-19. The table came from immunoSEQ multiplex PCR; TCRdb's copy has only in-frame clones and leaves some out. The sample shows 150,000 to 200,000 clones, approximately 84% of them seen only once. The sequenced sample consisted of peripheral blood. The receptors derive from a man between 40 and 49 years old who had recovered from COVID-19. Each CDR3 is given without its conserved first and last residue.

J: TRBJ2-2
V: TRBV9
CDR3: ASSVTGILGTGELF

J: TRBJ2-2
V: TRBV9
CDR3: ASSVQSGGTGELF

J: TRBJ2-1
V: TRBV6-2/TRBV6-3
CDR3: ASSPGVAGNEQF

J: TRBJ2-2
V: TRBV24-1
CDR3: ATSGPNTGELF

J: TRBJ1-5
V: TRBV4-1
CDR3: ASSRYSGDPQPQH

J: TRBJ2-3
V: TRBV30
CDR3: AWSPGTGWADTQY

J: TRBJ1-6
V: TRBV11-2
CDR3: ASSPGTGQNSPLH

J: TRBJ1-2
V: TRBV19
CDR3: ASRKDTEYGYT

J: TRBJ2-1
V: TRBV7-8
CDR3: ASRSRDTARGEQF

J: TRBJ2-2
V: TRBV19
CDR3: ASRGSGELF

J: TRBJ2-7
V: TRBV7-3
CDR3: ASSPTGTGEQY

J: TRBJ1-4
V: TRBV19
CDR3: ASSITGDNEKLF

J: TRBJ2-5
V: TRBV19
CDR3: ASSRLASGETQY

J: TRBJ2-7
V: TRBV11-1
CDR3: ASSITSGGGSYEQY

J: TRBJ2-1
V: TRBV11-1
CDR3: ASSLGTSGSNNEQF

J: TRBJ1-2
V: TRBV6-5
CDR3: ASRDQGQAFGYT

J: TRBJ2-5
V: TRBV2
CDR3: ASSRTSGGRGTQY

J: TRBJ1-5
V: TRBV30
CDR3: AWALRSNQPQH

J: TRBJ2-2
V: TRBV7-2
CDR3: ASSDRTLTGELF

J: TRBJ1-1
V: TRBV12-3/TRBV12-4
CDR3: ASRELDTEAF

J: TRBJ2-3
V: TRBV12-3/TRBV12-4
CDR3: ASYRGGTDTQY

J: TRBJ1-4
V: TRBV30
CDR3: AWSDITTGGEKLF

J: TRBJ2-2
V: TRBV21-1
CDR3: ASNNGNTGELF

J: TRBJ2-7
V: TRBV7-2
CDR3: ASTPRNSLASEQY

J: TRBJ1-1
V: TRBV6-5
CDR3: ATTRVDVGRTEAF

J: TRBJ1-4
V: TRBV7-9
CDR3: ASSYRGVYEKLF

J: TRBJ2-3
V: TRBV28
CDR3: ATSLGGADTQY

J: TRBJ2-7
V: TRBV6-6
CDR3: ASSYGGEGGKQY